The present TCR beta chain was sequenced within a study of beta chain features in type 1 diabetes. Looking at the study overall: Sorted cells from all samples, numbering about 99,000,000, were examined.

Overall study findings and caveats: Unsettled here was the matter of whether HLA type influences TCRB rearrangement. All four CD4+ subsets from Type 1 diabetes patients carried moderately but significantly shorter TCRB CDR3s.

Note on this clone: The target antigen is unknown.

This CDR3 region has 13 residues. V was shortened by 1 base and J by 10 bases, with 11 bases between the two germline ends. CDR1 and CDR2 from the germline V gene are SGHAT and FQNNGV. Expressed TCRB transcripts were sequenced, since all the RNA that had been isolated was reverse transcribed. Naive, central memory and regulatory T cell samples came to a mean of approximately 3.3 million reads. Method: immunoSEQ multiplex PCR; TCRdb's copy keeps in-frame clones and lacks some. The data hold about 340,000 clones, with approximately 15% observed a single time. The origin of this receptor is a woman between 18 and 29 years old with type 1 diabetes. The specimen sequenced was naive CD4+ T cells from blood. The V gene is TRBV11-2, the J gene TRBJ2-1; D is possibly TRBD2 (5 bases). The CDR3 reads CASSLGAGREQFF. CDR3 in DNA: TGTGCCAGCAGCTTAGGGGCTGGGAGAGAGCAGTTCTTC. The entire variable domain, with the rest obtained from reference TRBV11-2 and TRBJ2-1, is as follows: EAGVAQSPRYKIIEKRQSVAFWCNPISGHATLYWYQQILGQGPKLLIQFQNNGVVDDSQLPKDRFSAERLKGVDSTLKIQPAKLEDSAVYLCASSLGAGREQFFGPGTRLTVL.